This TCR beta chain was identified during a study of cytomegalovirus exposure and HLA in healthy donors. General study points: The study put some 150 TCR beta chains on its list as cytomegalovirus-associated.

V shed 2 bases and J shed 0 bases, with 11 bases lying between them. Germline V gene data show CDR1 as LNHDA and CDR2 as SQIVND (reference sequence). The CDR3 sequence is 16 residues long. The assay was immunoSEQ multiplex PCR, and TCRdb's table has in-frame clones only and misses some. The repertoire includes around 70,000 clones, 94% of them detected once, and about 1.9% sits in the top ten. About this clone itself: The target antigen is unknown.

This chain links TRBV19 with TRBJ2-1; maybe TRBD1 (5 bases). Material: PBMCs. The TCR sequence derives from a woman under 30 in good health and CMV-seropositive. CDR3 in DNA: TGTGCCAGTAGTATAATGACAGCGAGCTCCTACAATGAGCAGTTCTTC. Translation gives CASSIMTASSYNEQFF.